The clone carrying this T cell receptor beta chain is deemed medium-sized. Antigen unknown. The sample belongs to a study of neurological immune-mediated disorders. Study-wide findings and caveats: While HTLV-1-associated myelopathy showed the greatest TCR clonal expansion, multiple sclerosis showed the least, falling below healthy controls. Across subjects, expanded clones had no CDR3 amino acid sequences in common, pointing to private repertoires in all groups.

J was trimmed by 11 bases and V by 1 base; bases with no gene match: 3. The CDR3 contains 12 residues. CDR1 and CDR2 (germline): LGHDT, YNNKEL (reference sequence). Time point noted: longitudinal time-point 3. Synthesis of cDNA was carried out by template-switch 5'RACE. The reaction used 10-nucleotide random UMIs. TCRdb analysed the 5' RACE reads with MiXCR anew, one entry per CDR3 protein. The sample has roughly 50,000 distinct CDR3 sequences; 10% to 15% are singletons. Sequenced sample: PBMCs. The chain joins TRBV3-1 to TRBJ2-7; the match to TRBD1 covers 9 bases. The receptor was derived from a male donor with HTLV-1-associated myelopathy (HAM/TSP). Here the CDR3 DNA reads TGTGCCAGCAGCCAAGGACAGGGGGAGAAGTACTTC. It is translated as CASSQGQGEKYF.